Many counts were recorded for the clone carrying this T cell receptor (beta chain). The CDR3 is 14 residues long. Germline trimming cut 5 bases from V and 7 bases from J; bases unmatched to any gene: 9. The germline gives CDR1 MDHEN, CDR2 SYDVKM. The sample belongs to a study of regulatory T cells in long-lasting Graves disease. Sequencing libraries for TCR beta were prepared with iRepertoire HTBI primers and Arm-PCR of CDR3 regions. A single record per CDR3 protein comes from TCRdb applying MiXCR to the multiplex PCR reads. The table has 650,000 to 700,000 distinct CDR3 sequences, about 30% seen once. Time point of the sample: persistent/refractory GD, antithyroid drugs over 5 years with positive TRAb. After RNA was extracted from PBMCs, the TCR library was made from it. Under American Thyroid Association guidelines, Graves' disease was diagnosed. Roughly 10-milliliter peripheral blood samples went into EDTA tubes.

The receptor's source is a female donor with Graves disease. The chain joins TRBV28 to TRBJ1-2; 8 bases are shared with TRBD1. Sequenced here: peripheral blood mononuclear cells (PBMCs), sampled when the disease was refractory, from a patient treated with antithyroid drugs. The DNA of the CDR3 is TGTGCCAGCAGTCGGTACAGGGGGGGTCTTGGCTACACCTTC. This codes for CASSRYRGGLGYTF.